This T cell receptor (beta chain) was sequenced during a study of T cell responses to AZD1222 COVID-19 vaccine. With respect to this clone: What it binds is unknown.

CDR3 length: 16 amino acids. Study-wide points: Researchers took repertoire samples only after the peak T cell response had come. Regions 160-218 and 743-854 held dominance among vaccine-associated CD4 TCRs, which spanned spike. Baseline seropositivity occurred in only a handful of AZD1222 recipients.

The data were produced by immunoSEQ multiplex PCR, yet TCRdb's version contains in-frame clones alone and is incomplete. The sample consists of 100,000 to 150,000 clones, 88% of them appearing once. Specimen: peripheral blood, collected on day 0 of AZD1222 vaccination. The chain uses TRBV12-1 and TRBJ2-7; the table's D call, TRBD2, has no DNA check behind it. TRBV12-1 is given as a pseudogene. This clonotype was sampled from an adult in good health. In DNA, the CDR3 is TGTGCCAGCAGCCCCTCAACTAGCCCGATCTCCTACGAGCAGTACTTC. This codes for CASSPSTSPISYEQYF.